Sequencing of this T cell receptor beta chain was carried out in a study of T cell repertoires in cytomegalovirus infection. On this clonotype itself: Its target is not known.

V lost 4 bases and J 6 bases, leaving 21 bases between the germline ends. The CDR3 spans 16 residues. Germline CDR1 is SGHRS and CDR2 is YFSETQ. Study-level points and caveats: Of the TCR beta families, the public ones yielded a cumulative frequency that identified carriers of CMV plus the relevant HLA. It was HLA-C-restricted CMV-specific TCR beta clonotypes that dominated the response ex vivo.

TCRdb redid the calling of the reads with MiXCR, one entry per CDR3 protein. The table lists under 850,000 distinct CDR3 sequences, 35% to 40% of them singletons. This clonotype was sampled from a human donor in good health (CMV status not recorded). Some clones in this sample may be carry-over from other donors' samples. V and J are TRBV5-1 and TRBJ2-3; a possible D gene is TRBD2 (5 bases). The sample consisted of PBMCs. The DNA for the CDR3 is TGCGCCAGCAGCCCGAGTGCGGGTGGGTACCGGGATACGCAGTATTTT. Encoded protein: CASSPSAGGYRDTQYF.